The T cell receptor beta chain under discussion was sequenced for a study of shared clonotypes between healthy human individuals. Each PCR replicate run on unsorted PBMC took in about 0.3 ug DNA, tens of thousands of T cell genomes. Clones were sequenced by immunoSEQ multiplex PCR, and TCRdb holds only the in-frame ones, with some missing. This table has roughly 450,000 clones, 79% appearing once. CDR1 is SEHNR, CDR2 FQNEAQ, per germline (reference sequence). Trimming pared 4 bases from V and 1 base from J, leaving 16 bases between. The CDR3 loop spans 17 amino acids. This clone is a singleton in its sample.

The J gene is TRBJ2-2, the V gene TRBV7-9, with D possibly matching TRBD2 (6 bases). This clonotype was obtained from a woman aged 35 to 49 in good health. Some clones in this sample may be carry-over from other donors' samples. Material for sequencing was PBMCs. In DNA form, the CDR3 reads TGTGCCAGCAGCTCGTCCCCCGGGACTGGGAACACCGGGGAGCTGTTTTTT. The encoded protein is CASSSSPGTGNTGELFF.